This TCR beta chain originates from a study of human T cells and chemical hapten exposure. This CDR3 has 15 amino acids. Germline lookup yields CDR1 SGHTA and CDR2 FQGNSA. The germline V and J ends were trimmed by 2 bases and 9 bases, with 14 bases remaining between them. TCRdb processed the RACE reads anew with MiXCR; each CDR3 protein has one entry. The sample shows about 260,000 distinct CDR3 sequences, over 8% of them seen only once. The time point here: pre-sensitization, week 0. Treatment denoted: therapeutic diphenylcyclopropenone sensitization with weekly scalp DPC. This clonotype was seen more than once but under ten times. Its antigen is unknown. Findings and caveats of the study: Significantly more large CDR3 similarity clusters were formed by expanded TCRs than by controls.

J is TRBJ1-6 and V is TRBV7-2, with D possibly matching TRBD1 (5 bases). The TCR originated in a woman aged 40 to 55 with alopecia areata. Some clones in this sample may be carry-over from other donors' samples. The specimen was whole blood, collected in connection with sensitization to the hapten diphenylcyclopropenone (DPC). Here the CDR3 DNA reads TGTGCCAGCAGCTTACAGGGACCCGGTAGTTCACCCCTCCACTTT. Translated, it gives CASSLQGPGSSPLHF. Complete variable domain (other parts from reference TRBV7-2 and TRBJ1-6): GAGVSQSPSNKVTEKGKDVELRCDPISGHTALYWYRQSLGQGLEFLIYFQGNSAPDKSGLPSDRFSAERTGGSVSTLTIQRTQQEDSAVYLCASSLQGPGSSPLHFGNGTRLTVT.